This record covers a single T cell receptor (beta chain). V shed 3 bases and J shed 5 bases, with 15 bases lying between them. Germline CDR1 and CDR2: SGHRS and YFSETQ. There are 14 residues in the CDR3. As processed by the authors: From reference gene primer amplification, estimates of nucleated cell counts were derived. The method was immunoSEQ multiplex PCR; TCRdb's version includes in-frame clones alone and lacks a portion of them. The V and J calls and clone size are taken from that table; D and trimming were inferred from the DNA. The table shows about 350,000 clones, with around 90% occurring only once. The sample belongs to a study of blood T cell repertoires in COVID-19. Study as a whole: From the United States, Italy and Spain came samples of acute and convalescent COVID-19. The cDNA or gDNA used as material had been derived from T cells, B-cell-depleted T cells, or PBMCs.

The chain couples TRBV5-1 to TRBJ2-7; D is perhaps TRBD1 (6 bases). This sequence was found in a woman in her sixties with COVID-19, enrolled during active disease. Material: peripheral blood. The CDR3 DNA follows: TGCGCCAGCAGCTCAGACAGGTCTGGGCACGAGCAGTACTTC. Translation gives CASSSDRSGHEQYF.